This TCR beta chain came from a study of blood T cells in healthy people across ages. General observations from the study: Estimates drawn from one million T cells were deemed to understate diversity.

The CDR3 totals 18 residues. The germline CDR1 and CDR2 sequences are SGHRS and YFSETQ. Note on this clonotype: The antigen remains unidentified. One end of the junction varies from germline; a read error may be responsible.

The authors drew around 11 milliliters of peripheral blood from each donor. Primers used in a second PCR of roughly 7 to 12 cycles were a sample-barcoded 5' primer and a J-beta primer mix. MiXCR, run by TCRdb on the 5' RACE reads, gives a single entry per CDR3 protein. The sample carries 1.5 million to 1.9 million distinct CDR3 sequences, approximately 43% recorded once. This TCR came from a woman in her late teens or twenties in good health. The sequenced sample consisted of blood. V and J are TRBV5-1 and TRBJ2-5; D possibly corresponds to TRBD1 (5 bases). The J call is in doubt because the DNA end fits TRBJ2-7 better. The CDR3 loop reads CVSSLGWLQGVGAYEQYF. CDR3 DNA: TGCGTCAGCAGTCTGGGCTGGCTCCAGGGTGTTGGAGCCTACGAGCAGTACTTC.